This paragraph reports one TCR beta chain. Its cognate antigen is unknown. TCRdb recomputed calls from the 5' RACE reads with MiXCR, one row per CDR3 protein. The sample has around 670,000 distinct CDR3 sequences, around 6.1% seen once; the top ten hold 1.5% to 2%. The sample originates from a study of identical twins. Findings of the study overall: Invariant MAIT and iNKT cells could partly confound zero-insertion analyses. Where beta out-of-frame sequences were concerned, excess twin sharing was weaker. Cross-sectional statistics, not tracking of the same donors, supported the conclusions.

Germline assignment: CDR1 SGHAT and CDR2 FQDESV (reference sequence). V trimming: 5 bases; J trimming: 4 bases; junction bases outside the gene matches: 14. CDR3 length equals 18 residues. Everyone who gave samples was a healthy Caucasian. V and J are TRBV11-1 and TRBJ2-3, with 11 nucleotides matching TRBD2. This receptor was identified in a man between 18 and 35 years old in good health. Sample: naive T cells sorted from blood. CDR3 sequence reads: CASSRLNELAGVADTQYF. CDR3 in DNA: TGTGCCAGCAGCCGACTAAACGAACTAGCGGGAGTTGCAGATACGCAGTATTTT.